This T cell receptor beta chain was recorded in a study of identical twins' blood T cells. Turning to the study itself: Roughly 50 million reads came from 12 libraries, six alpha, six beta. General study points: Twin similarity might stem from environmental factors, not only genetics. Mainly, cloneset size products determined shared clonotypes, twins included.

The germline gives CDR1 PRHDT, CDR2 FYEKMQ (reference sequence). V lost 0 bases to trimming and J lost 1 base, with 12 bases between them. The CDR3 covers 16 residues. This clonotype was counted a few times. Its matching antigen is unknown. Six healthy women, forming three identical twin pairs, donated samples. TCRdb analysed the 5' RACE reads with MiXCR anew, one entry per CDR3 protein. The profile shows 300,000 to 450,000 distinct CDR3 sequences, roughly 30% of them singletons. This receptor was obtained from a woman aged 18-49 years in good health. Sequences were obtained from PBMCs. This sequence joins TRBV13 and TRBJ1-1; D call uncertain. The CDR3 loop is CASSLGLGSRNTEAFF. The CDR3 DNA is TGTGCCAGCAGCTTAGGCCTAGGCAGCCGGAACACTGAAGCTTTCTTT.